The 21 T cell receptor beta chains below were found in one sample sequenced in a study of STAT5B mutations in CD4+ large granular lymphocyte leukemia. The method was immunoSEQ multiplex PCR; TCRdb's version includes in-frame clones alone and lacks a portion of them. The sample includes roughly 40,000 clones, 80% to 90% seen only once; the top ten take approximately 3.8%. Source material: CD4+ T cells from blood buffy coats. The receptors were sampled from a human donor in good health.

The V and J genes are TRBV2 and TRBJ2-6; D remains unclear. The CDR3 is made up of 16 amino acids. The V end was cut by 10 bases, the J end by 1 base, with 17 bases between. Germline-derived CDR1 and CDR2 are SNHLY and FYNNEI. The CDR3 nucleotides are TGTGCCATACGAGGCAGGTTTTCATCTGGGGCCAACGTCCTGACTTTC. This encodes CAIRGRFSSGANVLTF. The complete variable domain, with remaining parts taken from reference TRBV2 and TRBJ2-6, reads EPEVTQTPSHQVTQMGQEVILRCVPISNHLYFYWYRQILGQKVEFLVSFYNNEISEKSEIFDDQFSVERPDGSNFTLKIRSTKLEDSAMYFCAIRGRFSSGANVLTFGAGSRLTVL.

The chain employs TRBV28 and TRBJ1-2; 9 positions agree with TRBD1. The germline gives CDR1 MDHEN, CDR2 SYDVKM. V lost 10 bases, J lost 8 bases, and 11 bases stayed unmatched. The CDR3 has 13 amino acids. In DNA, the CDR3 is TGTGCCACTATGGACAGGGGATTGGGAGGCTACACCTTC. Residues: CATMDRGLGGYTF.

This chain links TRBV10-3 with TRBJ2-2; D is ambiguous. The CDR3 runs 13 residues. Germline CDR1 is ENHRY and CDR2 is SYGVKD. Trimming cost V 2 bases and J 5 bases, with 6 bases left between them. CDR3 nucleotide sequence: TGTGCCATCAGTGAGGCTTTAACCGGGGAGCTGTTTTTT. Protein: CAISEALTGELFF.

The chain carries TRBV11-1 and TRBJ2-3; D not certain. V gave up 1 base and J gave up 2 bases, with 7 bases separating them. CDR3 length: 14 amino acids. The germline V gene encodes CDR1 SGHAT and CDR2 FQDESV (reference sequence). CDR3 sequence: CASSLVDITDTQYF. CDR3 bases: TGTGCCAGCAGCTTAGTCGACATCACAGATACGCAGTATTTT.

This chain uses TRBV2 with TRBJ2-7; D is unclear. CDR1 is SNHLY, CDR2 FYNNEI, per germline. The CDR3 runs 11 residues. V shed 5 bases and J shed 3 bases, with 5 bases lying between them. Written as DNA, the CDR3 is TGTGCCAGCAGTCCAAACTACGAGCAGTACTTC. This sequence encodes CASSPNYEQYF.

This clone has just a few counts. The chain couples TRBV30 to TRBJ2-7, with D perhaps matching TRBD1 (5 bases). The germline V gene encodes CDR1 GTSNPN and CDR2 SVGIG (reference sequence). V was clipped by 0 bases and J by 2 bases, with 11 bases between them. This CDR3 contains 14 residues. For the CDR3, the DNA is TGTGCCTGGAGTGTATACCGGACAACCTACGAGCAGTACTTC. Translation: CAWSVYRTTYEQYF.

This clone occurred once. This chain uses TRBV28 with TRBJ2-7; D might be TRBD1 (6 bases). The length of the CDR3 is 13 residues. The V end lost 6 bases, the J end lost 3 bases, and 12 bases lay between the germline ends. CDR1 and CDR2 from the germline V gene are MDHEN and SYDVKM. Here the CDR3 reads CASSRDIDYEQYF. CDR3 in DNA: TGTGCCAGCAGCCGGGACATAGACTACGAGCAGTACTTC. The variable domain in full, completed from reference TRBV28 and TRBJ2-7, reads DVKVTQSSRYLVKRTGEKVFLECVQDMDHENMFWYRQDPGLGLRLIYFSYDVKMKEKGDIPEGYSVSREKKERFSLILESASTNQTSMYLCASSRDIDYEQYFGPGTRLTVT.

The V gene is TRBV4-3, the J gene TRBJ1-1; TRBD1 might be the D (6 bases). The CDR3 loop spans 15 amino acids. V lost 8 bases to trimming and J lost 0 bases, with 16 bases between them. Germline values: CDR1 LGHNA, CDR2 YSLEER. CDR3 nucleotides: TGCGCCAGCGCAACAGGGTCGGGGATGAACACTGAAGCTTTCTTT. Translating it yields CASATGSGMNTEAFF.

This rearrangement joins TRBV11-2 to TRBJ2-1; D remains unclear. V was shortened by 2 bases and J by 6 bases, with 8 bases between the two germline ends. CDR3 length: 13 amino acids. The germline V gene encodes CDR1 SGHAT and CDR2 FQNNGV. The CDR3 DNA is TGTGCCAGCAGCTTACCCCTACTCAATGAGCAGTTCTTC. Protein: CASSLPLLNEQFF.

The chain has TRBV10-3 and TRBJ1-1; 9 bases map to TRBD1. Germline V lookup: CDR1 ENHRY, CDR2 SYGVKD. V shed 10 bases, J shed 2 bases, and the junction held 8 bases outside the gene matches. This CDR3 has 14 amino acids. This CDR3 reads CATVPGQGNTEAFF. CDR3 DNA: TGTGCCACCGTCCCGGGACAGGGTAACACTGAAGCTTTCTTT.

The chain carries TRBV27 and TRBJ1-5, with D unresolved. The CDR3 spans 12 residues. The germline V and J ends were trimmed by 3 bases and 9 bases, with 9 bases remaining between them. Germline CDR1 is MNHEY and CDR2 is SMNVEV (reference sequence). CDR3 DNA sequence: TGTGCCAGCAGTTTCCCCGCGGGGCCCCAGCATTTT. It codes for CASSFPAGPQHF.

The genes are TRBV2 and TRBJ2-2, with TRBD2 matching over 10 bases. V shed 5 bases and J 2 bases; nucleotides not matched to a gene: 5. The CDR3 covers 16 residues. Germline CDR1 is SNHLY and CDR2 is FYNNEI. Written as DNA, the CDR3 is TGTGCCAGCAGTAGGACTAGCGGTTATAACACCGGGGAGCTGTTTTTT. It specifies CASSRTSGYNTGELFF. Looking up the rest from reference TRBV2 and TRBJ2-2 gives the full variable domain: EPEVTQTPSHQVTQMGQEVILRCVPISNHLYFYWYRQILGQKVEFLVSFYNNEISEKSEIFDDQFSVERPDGSNFTLKIRSTKLEDSAMYFCASSRTSGYNTGELFFGEGSRLTVL.

V usage is TRBV9 and J usage is TRBJ2-1, with TRBD1 matching 9 bases. CDR1 is SGDLS, CDR2 YYNGEE, per germline. The CDR3 spans 15 residues. The J segment lost 8 bases and the V segment lost 1 base, leaving 7 bases of the junction unmatched. This chain's CDR3 is CASSVRGQGWDEQFF. The DNA of the CDR3 is TGTGCCAGCAGCGTAAGGGGACAGGGTTGGGATGAGCAGTTCTTC.

This clone came up a few times. The rearrangement links TRBV7-9 to TRBJ1-1; D not certain. Germline-derived CDR1 and CDR2 are SEHNR and FQNEAQ (reference sequence). CDR3 length: 11 residues. The germline V and J ends were trimmed by 2 bases and 6 bases, with 4 bases remaining between them. The chain's CDR3 is CASSLMAEAFF. The CDR3 DNA sequence: TGTGCCAGCAGCTTAATGGCTGAAGCTTTCTTT.

The chain joins TRBV29-1 to TRBJ1-2, with a tentative D call TRBD1 (5 bases). This CDR3 has 14 residues. Per the germline V gene, CDR1 is SQVTM and CDR2 is ANQGSEA. The V gene lost 7 bases and the J gene lost 6 bases, with 21 bases spanning the gap. CDR3 amino acids: CSADTGWGENGYTF. The CDR3 DNA sequence: TGCAGCGCTGATACCGGATGGGGGGAGAATGGCTACACCTTC.

A single count supports this clone. The chain uses TRBV6-5 and TRBJ2-1; possible D gene TRBD1, 6 bases. This CDR3 is 15 amino acids long. Germline V lookup: CDR1 MNHEY, CDR2 SVGAGI. V lost 5 bases and J lost 4, with 15 bases in between. The CDR3 DNA follows: TGTGCCAGCAGTGCCGGGACAACATATTACAATGAGCAGTTCTTC. It is translated as CASSAGTTYYNEQFF.

The gene calls are TRBV7-6 and TRBJ2-2; D not resolved. The CDR3 covers 12 residues. The V gene's germline CDR1 is SGHVS and CDR2 FNYEAQ. V lost 1 base to trimming and J lost 8 bases, with 5 bases between them. Here the CDR3 DNA reads TGTGCCAGCAGCTTAGGAGCGGGGGAGCTGTTTTTT. Translated: CASSLGAGELFF. Full variable domain (rest looked up from reference TRBV7-6 and TRBJ2-2): GAGVSQSPRYKVTKRGQDVALRCDPISGHVSLYWYRQALGQGPEFLTYFNYEAQQDKSGLPNDRFSAERPEGSISTLTIQRTEQRDSAMYRCASSLGAGELFFGEGSRLTVL.

This chain uses TRBV5-8 with TRBJ2-4; no firm D call. Germline V lookup: CDR1 SGHTS, CDR2 YDEGEE. Trimming removed 4 bases at V and 1 base at J, with 9 bases between. The CDR3 loop spans 14 amino acids. This chain's CDR3 is CASSLPRAKNIQYF. DNA for the CDR3: TGTGCCAGCAGCCTTCCGCGCGCCAAAAACATTCAGTACTTC.

The chain is built from TRBV30 and TRBJ1-2; 8 bases line up with TRBD1. The ends lost 1 base at V and 8 bases at J; junction bases unmatched: 12. Looked up from germline, CDR1 is GTSNPN and CDR2 is SVGIG (reference sequence). The length of the CDR3 is 15 residues. The CDR3: CAWSAPGDRGRGYTF. CDR3 in DNA: TGTGCCTGGAGTGCACCAGGCGACAGGGGAAGGGGCTACACCTTC. Combining the CDR3 with reference TRBV30 and TRBJ1-2 gives the whole variable domain SQTIHQWPATLVQPVGSPLSLECTVEGTSNPNLYWYRQAAGRGLQLLFYSVGIGQISSEVPQNLSASRPQDRQFILSSKKLLLSDSGFYLCAWSAPGDRGRGYTFGSGTRLTVV.

This clone was recorded once. The V gene is TRBV5-1, the J gene TRBJ2-1, with no clear D. This CDR3 is 14 amino acids long. Trimming took 4 bases from V and 3 from J, leaving 11 bases between them. Germline CDR1 reads SGHRS; CDR2 reads YFSETQ. This chain's CDR3 is CASSGHSDYNEQFF. The CDR3 DNA follows: TGCGCCAGCAGCGGCCACAGCGACTACAATGAGCAGTTCTTC.

The chain recombines TRBV11-2 with TRBJ1-4, with 8 nucleotides matching TRBD1. V dropped 4 bases and J dropped 8; count of bases not matched to a gene: 6. CDR1 and CDR2 (germline): SGHAT, FQNNGV. The CDR3 is 14 amino acids. The CDR3 spells CASSSQGGREKLFF. DNA of the CDR3: TGTGCCAGCAGCTCACAGGGGGGGAGGGAAAAACTGTTTTTT.